These 17 T cell receptor beta chains were all obtained from the same sample, sequenced in a study of OX40 agonist ivuxolimab in advanced cancers. Profiling relied on immunoSEQ multiplex PCR, and the TCRdb table lists in-frame clones only, not all of them. The repertoire consists of over 60,000 clones, with about 88% occurring once and the leading ten covering approximately 0.38%. The sample here was CD4+ or CD8+ T cells sorted from blood, taken in a trial of the OX40 agonist ivuxolimab. These receptors were obtained from an adult with an advanced solid tumor such as melanoma, head and neck, liver or kidney cancer.

The rearrangement uses TRBV30 and TRBJ1-3, with D unclear. The V gene's germline CDR1 is GTSNPN and CDR2 SVGIG (reference sequence). The V end was cut by 3 bases, the J end by 0 bases, with 12 bases between. This CDR3 region has 15 residues. CDR3 nucleotide sequence: TGTGCCTGGAGATACGACGGGCCCTCTGGAAACACCATATATTTT. Protein sequence: CAWRYDGPSGNTIYF. Full variable domain (missing parts from reference TRBV30 and TRBJ1-3): SQTIHQWPATLVQPVGSPLSLECTVEGTSNPNLYWYRQAAGRGLQLLFYSVGIGQISSEVPQNLSASRPQDRQFILSSKKLLLSDSGFYLCAWRYDGPSGNTIYFGEGSWLTVV.

The rearrangement joins TRBV6-4 to TRBJ1-1; D gene uncertain. The CDR3 consists of 13 residues. Between the trimmed V and J ends, which lost 6 bases and 4 bases, there was a span of 12 bases. Germline lookup yields CDR1 MRHNA and CDR2 SNTAGT. CDR3 sequence reads: CASSLEGSTEAFF. CDR3 in DNA: TGTGCCAGCAGCTTGGAGGGTTCCACTGAAGCTTTCTTT.

This clone was observed a single time. The chain carries TRBV7-8 and TRBJ2-1; possibly TRBD1 or TRBD2 for D (6 bases each). V was pared by 0 bases and J by 8 bases, with 14 bases between. Germline V gene sequence: CDR1 SGHVS, CDR2 FQNEAQ. This CDR3 is 15 amino acids long. The CDR3 reads CASSLASARGDEQFF. The CDR3 DNA reads TGTGCCAGCAGCTTAGCTAGCGCGAGGGGGGATGAGCAGTTCTTC.

The chain joins TRBV10-2 to TRBJ2-3; TRBD2 aligns across 10 bases. Germline V gene lookup returns CDR1 WSHSY and CDR2 SAAADI. V was pared by 4 bases and J by 2 bases, with 6 bases of the junction left unmatched. The CDR3 runs 16 residues. CDR3: CASSVLAGHLTDTQYF. The CDR3 DNA is TGCGCCAGCAGTGTACTAGCGGGACACCTCACAGATACGCAGTATTTT.

V usage is TRBV10-2 and J usage is TRBJ2-7, with D unclear. This CDR3 is 14 amino acids long. Germline V lookup: CDR1 WSHSY, CDR2 SAAADI. With 0 bases removed from V and 3 bases from J, the gap between germline ends came to 9 bases. The DNA of the CDR3 is TGCGCCAGCAGTGAGTCGGCAGCTGTCTACGAGCAGTACTTC. It codes for CASSESAAVYEQYF.

V is TRBV19 and J is TRBJ2-3; 8 bases line up with TRBD2. V gave up 10 bases and J gave up 5 bases; unmatched junction bases: 8. The CDR3 spans 13 residues. The germline CDR1 and CDR2 sequences are LNHDA and SQIVND (reference sequence). This CDR3 reads CATRGGEIDTQYF. The CDR3 DNA sequence: TGTGCCACTCGGGGGGGTGAGATAGATACGCAGTATTTT.

The genes are TRBV9 and TRBJ1-2; perhaps TRBD1 as D (5 bases). Germline values: CDR1 SGDLS, CDR2 YYNGEE. This CDR3 has 13 residues. Trimming stripped 0 bases from V and 6 bases from J, with 9 bases between. CDR3 amino acids: CASSVVEGNGYTF. CDR3 sequence (DNA): TGTGCCAGCAGCGTAGTCGAGGGGAATGGCTACACCTTC.

CDR3 loop: CASSQDSGVGELFF. The CDR3 DNA follows: TGTGCCAGCAGCCAAGATAGTGGGGTTGGGGAGCTGTTTTTT. The chain is built from TRBV4-2 and TRBJ2-2; D is ambiguous. Germline CDR1 reads LGHNA; CDR2 reads YNFKEQ. This CDR3 region has 14 residues. The V end lost 0 bases, the J end lost 8 bases, and 10 bases lay between the germline ends.

V and J are TRBV25-1 and TRBJ2-3, with D unclear. V lost 1 base and J 1 base, leaving 9 bases between the germline ends. Germline CDR1 MGHDK, CDR2 SYGVNS. The CDR3 runs 15 residues. The CDR3 loop reads CASSEWSTGTDTQYF. The CDR3 DNA sequence: TGTGCCAGCAGTGAATGGTCTACCGGCACAGATACGCAGTATTTT.

The genes are TRBV7-2 and TRBJ2-1; D not certain. Germline V gene lookup returns CDR1 SGHTA and CDR2 FQGNSA. This CDR3 spans 13 amino acids. Trimming removed 5 bases at V and 7 bases at J, with 12 bases between. Here the CDR3 reads CASSTRSHNEQFF. CDR3 nucleotide sequence: TGTGCCAGCAGCACCAGAAGTCATAATGAGCAGTTCTTC.

The chain links TRBV27 to TRBJ2-7; 11 positions agree with TRBD2. The CDR3 is made up of 14 amino acids. The V segment lost 6 bases and the J segment 3 bases; nucleotides outside the gene matches: 4. Per germline, CDR1 MNHEY and CDR2 SMNVEV (reference sequence). CDR3 loop: CASRPGLAVYEQYF. The CDR3 coding sequence is TGTGCCAGCAGACCGGGACTAGCGGTCTACGAGCAGTACTTC.

The chain recombines TRBV14 with TRBJ2-7; D call uncertain. The germline V gene encodes CDR1 SGHDN and CDR2 FVKESK. The CDR3 totals 14 residues. V lost 4 bases and J 5 bases, leaving 15 bases between the germline ends. The CDR3 spells CASSRSGLGNEQYF. The CDR3 DNA is TGTGCCAGCAGCCGATCCGGGCTGGGAAACGAGCAGTACTTC.

This sequence joins TRBV7-9 and TRBJ2-1; D gene ambiguous. Germline CDR1 and CDR2: SEHNR and FQNEAQ (reference sequence). Trimming stripped 5 bases from V and 3 bases from J, with 11 bases between. This CDR3 region has 14 residues. The CDR3 region has the DNA TGTGCCAGCAGCCCCCCCTCCGGCTACAATGAGCAGTTCTTC. Translating gives CASSPPSGYNEQFF. Full variable domain (outside the CDR3, taken from reference TRBV7-9 and TRBJ2-1): DTGVSQNPRHKITKRGQNVTFRCDPISEHNRLYWYRQTLGQGPEFLTYFQNEAQLEKSRLLSDRFSAERPKGSFSTLEIQRTEQGDSAMYLCASSPPSGYNEQFFGPGTRLTVL.

This chain links TRBV6-6 with TRBJ2-5; tentatively, D is TRBD1 (6 bases). TRBJ2-7 explains the end of the DNA better; the J call may be wrong. The CDR3 has 14 residues. Per the germline V gene, CDR1 is MNHNY and CDR2 is SVGAGI (reference sequence). Here the CDR3 reads CASRNDRHSYEQYF. CDR3 DNA sequence: TGTGCCAGCAGAAACGACAGGCACTCCTACGAGCAGTACTTC.

The J gene is TRBJ1-2, the V gene TRBV7-2; a weak D match, TRBD1 (5 bases). The germline V gene has CDR1 SGHTA and CDR2 FQGNSA. The CDR3 is made up of 15 amino acids. V gave up 7 bases and J gave up 5 bases, with 20 bases separating them. CDR3 nucleotide sequence: TGTGCCAGCACCCCTCCCGGGGACTTGGGGTATGGCTACACCTTC. This sequence encodes CASTPPGDLGYGYTF.

This clone was picked up a small number of times. The chain uses TRBV19 and TRBJ2-3, with unresolved D. The ends were cut back, 3 bases at V and 0 bases at J, with 10 bases in the middle. CDR3 length: 15 amino acids. Germline-derived CDR1 and CDR2 are LNHDA and SQIVND (reference sequence). The CDR3 region is CASSIQIASTDTQYF. CDR3 DNA sequence: TGTGCCAGTAGTATCCAGATCGCTAGCACAGATACGCAGTATTTT.

The chain combines TRBV6-5 with TRBJ2-7; unclear D gene. The CDR3 loop spans 14 amino acids. Per germline, CDR1 MNHEY and CDR2 SVGAGI. The germline V and J ends were trimmed by 2 bases and 2 bases, with 10 bases remaining between them. The CDR3 reads CASSYGIAAYEQYF. The CDR3 DNA sequence: TGTGCCAGCAGTTACGGGATTGCCGCCTACGAGCAGTACTTC.